The rows below give T cell receptor beta chains drawn from one sample of a study of regulatory T cells in long-lasting Graves disease. Via MiXCR, TCRdb re-called the multiplex PCR reads, giving one row per CDR3 protein. Of about 470,000 distinct CDR3 sequences in the sample, more than 12% are singletons; the top ten hold 15% to 20%. These same data were also listed under a study on T cells in Graves' hyperthyroidism and ophthalmopathy.

The sequencing here drew on peripheral blood mononuclear cells (PBMCs), taken at new diagnosis, from a patient treated with antithyroid drugs. Receptors were obtained from a woman in her 30s with Graves disease. The CDR3 runs from the conserved cysteine through the conserved F or W. A D gene is named only where the DNA matches it firmly. Clone size is shown for a subset of rows, as once, few, many or a class of expanded clone.

v_gene: TRBV18; abundance: few; j_gene: TRBJ2-2; d_gene: .; CDR3nt: TGTGCCAGCTCACCTCAGACAAGGGGCAACACCGGGGAGCTGTTTTTT; CDR3aa: CASSPQTRGNTGELFF
v_gene: TRBV28; abundance: many; j_gene: TRBJ2-7; d_gene: TRBD1; CDR3nt: TGTGCCAGCAGTGAACGGACAGGATCGGACCAGTACTTC; CDR3aa: CASSERTGSDQYF
v_gene: TRBV20-1; abundance: once; j_gene: TRBJ2-7; d_gene: TRBD2; CDR3nt: TGCAGTGCCATTGGACTAGCGGGGGTGAGCTCCTACGAGCAGTACTTC; CDR3aa: CSAIGLAGVSSYEQYF
v_gene: TRBV11-2; abundance: few; j_gene: TRBJ1-3; d_gene: .; CDR3nt: TGTGCCAGCAGCTCCTACAGGTCGGGGACGGACTCTGGAAACACCATATATTTT; CDR3aa: CASSSYRSGTDSGNTIYF
v_gene: TRBV2; abundance: many; j_gene: TRBJ2-3; d_gene: TRBD2; CDR3nt: TGTGCCAGCAGTTCTCCGGGACTAGCGGGAGGGAGAGGAGATACGCAGTATTTT; CDR3aa: CASSSPGLAGGRGDTQYF
v_gene: TRBV2; abundance: many; j_gene: TRBJ2-7; d_gene: TRBD1; CDR3nt: TGTGCCAGCAAGCCGAACAGGGGCTTGAACGAGCAGTACTTC; CDR3aa: CASKPNRGLNEQYF
v_gene: TRBV9; abundance: many; j_gene: TRBJ2-1; d_gene: .; CDR3nt: TGTGCCAGCAGCGCAGTAGATGAGCAGTTCTTC; CDR3aa: CASSAVDEQFF
v_gene: TRBV6-9; abundance: .; j_gene: TRBJ1-1; d_gene: .; CDR3nt: TGTGCCAGCAGTTACAGGGCTGCTGAAGCTTTCTTT; CDR3aa: CASSYRAAEAFF
v_gene: TRBV12-3/TRBV12-4; abundance: many; j_gene: TRBJ1-2; d_gene: TRBD1; CDR3nt: TGTGCCAGCAGTTCGAGGGGGCGTAACTATGGCTACACCTTC; CDR3aa: CASSSRGRNYGYTF
v_gene: TRBV28; abundance: .; j_gene: TRBJ1-1; d_gene: .; CDR3nt: TGTGCCAGCAGCCCAGGGCACATGGACACTGAAGCTTTCTTT; CDR3aa: CASSPGHMDTEAFF
v_gene: TRBV20-1; abundance: many; j_gene: TRBJ1-4; d_gene: TRBD1; CDR3nt: TGCAGTGCTCCCTGGGGGACAGGAAAGTCCCCGAAGTCAGGGCAAAAACTGTTTTTT; CDR3aa: CSAPWGTGKSPKSGQKLFF
v_gene: TRBV14; abundance: many; j_gene: TRBJ2-3; d_gene: TRBD1; CDR3nt: TGTGCCAGCAGGAGGACAGGGAGACCAGATACGCAGTATTTT; CDR3aa: CASRRTGRPDTQYF
v_gene: TRBV13; abundance: .; j_gene: TRBJ1-4; d_gene: .; CDR3nt: TGTGCCAGCAGCCCGTGGGAAAGGGACGGTGAAAAACTGTTTTTT; CDR3aa: CASSPWERDGEKLFF
v_gene: TRBV9; abundance: .; j_gene: TRBJ2-5; d_gene: TRBD2; CDR3nt: TGTACCAGCAGCCCCCGGGGACTAGCGGGCATGGAGACCCAGTACTTC; CDR3aa: CTSSPRGLAGMETQYF
v_gene: TRBV7-3; abundance: many; j_gene: TRBJ2-7; d_gene: .; CDR3nt: TGTGCCAGCAGCTTGGGGGATGACTACGAGCAGTACTTC; CDR3aa: CASSLGDDYEQYF
v_gene: TRBV3-1; abundance: many; j_gene: TRBJ1-5; d_gene: .; CDR3nt: TGTGCCAGCAGCTTCAAGGGCTCCCAGCCCCAGCATTTT; CDR3aa: CASSFKGSQPQHF
v_gene: TRBV28; abundance: .; j_gene: TRBJ2-5; d_gene: .; CDR3nt: TGTGCCAGCGCCACCCAGGGGGGGGGAGAGACCCAGTACTTC; CDR3aa: CASATQGGGETQYF
v_gene: TRBV3-1; abundance: .; j_gene: TRBJ2-1; d_gene: TRBD2; CDR3nt: TGTGCCAGCAGCCCCCCTAGCGGGAGGGCCAGGAATGAGCAGTTCTTC; CDR3aa: CASSPPSGRARNEQFF
v_gene: TRBV6-2/TRBV6-3; abundance: many; j_gene: TRBJ1-3; d_gene: .; CDR3nt: TGTGCCAGCAGTTTTTACAGGGAGGTCTCTGGAAACACCATATATTTT; CDR3aa: CASSFYREVSGNTIYF
v_gene: TRBV30; abundance: .; j_gene: TRBJ2-7; d_gene: .; CDR3nt: TGTGCCTGGAGTGTACTCTACTACGAGCAGTACTTC; CDR3aa: CAWSVLYYEQYF